This T cell receptor beta chain originates from a study of T cell responses to AZD1222 COVID-19 vaccine. As concerns this clone: Its antigen is currently unknown.

TCRdb's copy holds only in-frame clones and misses some; the assay was immunoSEQ multiplex PCR. The repertoire holds about 140,000 clones, with just under 95% as singletons. General observations from the study: Seropositive AZD1222 recipients at baseline numbered only five or six. Within unmutated variant regions lay the reported targets of nearly half of spike-specific TCRs. When two AZD1222 doses had been given, Spike-specific TCR breadth and depth rose.

The TCR sequence derives from an adult in good health. The sample was peripheral blood, taken on day 0 of AZD1222 vaccination.

The CDR3 bases are TGTGCCAGCAGCTCAGGCATACTAGCGGGGGGGCTGGATGAGCAGTTCTTC. This encodes CASSSGILAGGLDEQFF. The chain is built from TRBV11-2 and TRBJ2-1, with 13 nucleotides matching TRBD2. The germline V gene encodes CDR1 SGHAT and CDR2 FQNNGV. J was trimmed by 8 bases and V by 4 bases; bases with no gene match: 11. The CDR3 contains 17 residues.